There are many counts of the clone carrying this T cell receptor (beta chain). Its specificity is not known. Trimming removed 7 bases from V and 1 base from J; junction bases left unmatched: 9. CDR1 and CDR2 (germline): SQVTM, ANQGSEA. The CDR3 extends over 16 amino acids. Unique molecular identifiers tagged the TCRbeta library. In TCRdb, the PCR reads were re-called with MiXCR into one record per CDR3 protein. Among roughly 100,000 distinct CDR3 sequences listed, approximately 5.4% were seen once. The data derive from a study of T-cell reconstitution after alpha-beta-depleted transplantation in children. General study findings and limits: Surviving thymic progenitors and recipient T cells were the source of high TCRbeta diversity at day 60 in some patients. From newly produced T cells came most of the T-cell counts and diversity one year after transplant. Expanded graft clones numbering several hundred reportedly gave rise to alpha-beta T cells about two months after transplant.

The clonotype comes from a female patient aged 2-9 years who had a stem cell transplant for Fanconi anemia, so the T cells may come from the graft donor. This material consisted of PBMCs, mostly from graft donor cells, taken 60 days after TCRalphabeta/CD19-depleted stem cell transplant. The chain is built from TRBV29-1 and TRBJ2-2; TRBD2 aligns across 10 bases. The CDR3 protein is CSAFLGTSVNTGELFF. In nucleotides, the CDR3 is TGCAGCGCCTTCTTGGGGACTAGCGTGAACACCGGGGAGCTGTTTTTT.